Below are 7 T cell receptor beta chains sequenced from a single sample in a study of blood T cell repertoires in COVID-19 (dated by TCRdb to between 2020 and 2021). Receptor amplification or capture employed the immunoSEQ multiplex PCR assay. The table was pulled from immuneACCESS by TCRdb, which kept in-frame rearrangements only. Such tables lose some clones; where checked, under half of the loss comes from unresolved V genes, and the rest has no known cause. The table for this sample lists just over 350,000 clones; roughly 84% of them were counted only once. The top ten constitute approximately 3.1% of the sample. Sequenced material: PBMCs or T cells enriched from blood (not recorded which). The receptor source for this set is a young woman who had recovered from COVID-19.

The CDR3: CASSERVIGSPAQGAEAFF. CDR3 coding DNA: TGTGCCAGCAGTGAAAGGGTGATAGGGTCCCCCGCCCAGGGGGCTGAAGCTTTCTTT. V usage is TRBV6-1 and J usage is TRBJ1-1; 7 bases agree with TRBD1. The CDR3 runs to 19 residues. V dropped 2 bases and J dropped 6; count of bases not matched to a gene: 21. Germline V gene data show CDR1 as MNHNS and CDR2 as SASEGT.

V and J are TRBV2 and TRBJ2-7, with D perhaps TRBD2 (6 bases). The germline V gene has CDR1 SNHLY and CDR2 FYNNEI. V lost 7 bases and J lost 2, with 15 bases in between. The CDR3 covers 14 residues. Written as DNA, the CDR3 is TGTGCCAGCACCTTGGGGACTGGGACCTACGAGCAGTACTTC. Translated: CASTLGTGTYEQYF.

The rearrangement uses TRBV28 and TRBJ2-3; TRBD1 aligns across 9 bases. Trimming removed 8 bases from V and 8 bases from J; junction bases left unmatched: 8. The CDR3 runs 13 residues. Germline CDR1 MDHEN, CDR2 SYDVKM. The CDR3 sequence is CASRGQGSGTQYF. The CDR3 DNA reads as TGTGCCAGCCGGGGACAGGGTTCGGGTACGCAGTATTTT.

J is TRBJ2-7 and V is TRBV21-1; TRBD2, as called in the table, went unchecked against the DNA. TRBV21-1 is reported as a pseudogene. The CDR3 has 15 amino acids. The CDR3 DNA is TGTGCCAGCAGCAAAGTACTCGGACTAGCGTCCGAGCAGTACTTC. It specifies CASSKVLGLASEQYF.

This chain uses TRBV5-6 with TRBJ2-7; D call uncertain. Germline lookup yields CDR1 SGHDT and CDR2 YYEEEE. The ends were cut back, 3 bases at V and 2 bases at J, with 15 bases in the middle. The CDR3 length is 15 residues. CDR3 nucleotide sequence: TGTGCCAGCAGCTGGAACCCGGGTCCCACCTACGAGCAGTACTTC. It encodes CASSWNPGPTYEQYF.

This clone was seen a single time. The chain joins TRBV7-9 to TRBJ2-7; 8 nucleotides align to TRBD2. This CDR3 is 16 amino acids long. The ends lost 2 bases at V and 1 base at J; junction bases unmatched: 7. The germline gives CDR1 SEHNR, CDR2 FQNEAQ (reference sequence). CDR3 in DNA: TGTGCCAGCAGCTTAAAGTTAAGCGGGGGTTCCTACGAGCAGTACTTC. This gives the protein CASSLKLSGGSYEQYF.

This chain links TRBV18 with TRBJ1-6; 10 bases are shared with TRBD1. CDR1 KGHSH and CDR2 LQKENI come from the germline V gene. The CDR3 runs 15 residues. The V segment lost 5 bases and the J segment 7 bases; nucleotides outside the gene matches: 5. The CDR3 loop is CASSRGTGENSPLHF. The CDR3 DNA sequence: TGTGCCAGCTCAAGAGGGACAGGGGAAAATTCACCCCTCCACTTT.